This T cell receptor beta chain is drawn from a study of molecular identifiers for immune sequencing clone quantification. Study results and limitations: Identical barcode-sharing TCR molecules could lead to underestimated sizes for highly expanded clones.

This clonotype was recorded many times. What it binds is not known. TCRdb independently ran MiXCR on the PCR reads; one entry per CDR3 protein. The sample yields 15,000 to 20,000 distinct CDR3 sequences, over 20% seen once. This CDR3 is 13 amino acids long. Trimming pared 6 bases from V and 5 bases from J, leaving 12 bases between. The clonotype was recovered from a human donor in good health. Some libraries in this study had Jurkat cell RNA spiked in. The V call is TRBV12-3 or TRBV12-4, the J call TRBJ2-3; D call uncertain. Material for sequencing was naive CD8+ T cells from blood, with Jurkat cell RNA spiked in. Subset denoted: FACS-sorted CD8+CD4-CCR7+CD45RA+ naive T cells. CDR3 coding DNA: TGTGCCAGCAGCCCGACGGCGGTAGATACGCAGTATTTT. Its translation is CASSPTAVDTQYF.